This passage covers 9 T cell receptor beta chains from one sample sequenced in a study of shared clonotypes between healthy human individuals. Measured with immunoSEQ multiplex PCR; TCRdb has only the in-frame clones, and not every one. The table shows 2 million to 2.5 million clones, with approximately 95% occurring only once. Sequencing used naive CD4+ T cells sorted from blood. Subset in this sample: CD45RA+ positively selected. The receptors derive from a man younger than 35 in good health.

The V call is TRBV6-1, the J call TRBJ1-1; no clear D. The CDR3 is 16 residues long. Per the germline V gene, CDR1 is MNHNS and CDR2 is SASEGT. The ends were cut back, 0 bases at V and 1 base at J, with 12 bases in the middle. The CDR3, as DNA: TGTGCCAGCAGTGAAGCCTACGGCAGTTGGAACACTGAAGCTTTCTTT. It yields the protein CASSEAYGSWNTEAFF.

Concerning this clone itself: This sample includes further DNA sequences coding for the same CDR3. The chain uses TRBV19 and TRBJ1-2, with 7 positions matching TRBD1. The CDR3 contains 13 residues. Trimming took 4 bases from V and 2 from J; bases not matched to a gene: 1. The germline V gene encodes CDR1 LNHDA and CDR2 SQIVND (reference sequence). The CDR3: CASSTTGNYGYTF. DNA of the CDR3: TGTGCCAGTAGTACGACAGGGAACTATGGCTACACCTTC. Combining the CDR3 with reference TRBV19 and TRBJ1-2 gives the whole variable domain DGGITQSPKYLFRKEGQNVTLSCEQNLNHDAMYWYRQDPGQGLRLIYYSQIVNDFQKGDIAEGYSVSREKKESFPLTVTSAQKNPTAFYLCASSTTGNYGYTFGSGTRLTVV.

The rearrangement uses TRBV14 and TRBJ1-2; D is undetermined. From germline, CDR1 is SGHDN and CDR2 FVKESK. V was pared by 1 base and J by 8 bases, with 14 bases between. This CDR3 region has 14 residues. The CDR3 DNA sequence: TGTGCCAGCAGCCAAGTAGCCATATCGGGCGGCTACACCTTC. Translation: CASSQVAISGGYTF. The variable domain in full, completed from reference TRBV14 and TRBJ1-2, reads EAGVTQFPSHSVIEKGQTVTLRCDPISGHDNLYWYRRVMGKEIKFLLHFVKESKQDESGMPNNRFLAERTGGTYSTLKVQPAELEDSGVYFCASSQVAISGGYTFGSGTRLTVV.

The V and J genes are TRBV5-6 and TRBJ2-7; 7 positions agree with TRBD1. V lost 8 bases, J lost 2 bases, and 7 bases stayed unmatched. The CDR3 consists of 13 residues. CDR1 and CDR2 from the germline V gene are SGHDT and YYEEEE. The CDR3 here is CASSRTGTYEQYF. DNA of the CDR3: TGTGCCAGTTCCAGGACAGGAACCTACGAGCAGTACTTC.

This clone was recorded only once. The chain has TRBV28 and TRBJ1-2; D unclear. V shed 3 bases and J shed 2 bases, with 4 bases lying between them. This CDR3 has 12 amino acids. Per the germline V gene, CDR1 is MDHEN and CDR2 is SYDVKM. The CDR3: CASSFTNYGYTF. The CDR3 nucleotides read TGTGCCAGCAGTTTTACAAACTATGGCTACACCTTC.

On this clone: The same CDR3 is also encoded by other DNA sequences in this sample. The chain has TRBV5-1 and TRBJ2-3, with a possible D match to TRBD1 (6 bases). Germline CDR1 and CDR2: SGHRS and YFSETQ. The CDR3 covers 14 residues. Trimming took off 3 bases at V and 5 bases at J, with 13 bases between the two ends. The CDR3 here is CASSSTGSGDTQYF. CDR3 in DNA: TGCGCCAGCAGCTCGACAGGCTCTGGAGATACGCAGTATTTT.

The V and J genes are TRBV7-6 and TRBJ2-1; 13 bases are shared with TRBD2. The CDR3 is made up of 16 amino acids. Germline V lookup: CDR1 SGHVS, CDR2 FNYEAQ. Losses at the gene ends were 6 bases for V and 1 base for J; bases not matched to a gene: 3. CDR3 sequence reads: CASSRTSGSSYNEQFF. The CDR3 nucleotides are TGTGCCAGCAGTCGGACTAGCGGGAGTTCCTACAATGAGCAGTTCTTC.

CDR3 coding DNA: TGTGCCAGCAGTGTTTCACCACCCCACGCCGGGGAGCTGTTTTTT. This translates into CASSVSPPHAGELFF. V and J are TRBV2 and TRBJ2-2; D not certain. In germline, CDR1 is SNHLY, CDR2 FYNNEI. Trimming stripped 4 bases from V and 6 bases from J, with 15 bases between. CDR3 length: 15 amino acids.

The genes are TRBV5-1 and TRBJ2-5, with a weak D call TRBD2 (7 bases). Trimming cost V 4 bases and J 0 bases, with 16 bases left between them. Germline CDR1 reads SGHRS; CDR2 reads YFSETQ. The CDR3 consists of 16 residues. The CDR3 region has the DNA TGCGCCAGCAGCCGGGGGGCAGGAAAGTACCAAGAGACCCAGTACTTC. It encodes CASSRGAGKYQETQYF.